This T cell receptor (beta chain) was observed in a study of blood T cell repertoires in COVID-19. Only in-frame clones appear in the TCRdb table, and some are missing; sequencing was by immunoSEQ multiplex PCR. This table holds around 200,000 clones, 83% found once. Unmatched junction bases numbered 6, after V lost 6 bases and J lost 6 bases. CDR3 length: 15 amino acids. CDR1 and CDR2 from the germline V gene are MNHEY and SMNVEV (reference sequence). This sequence joins TRBV27 and TRBJ1-6; 9 bases align to TRBD1. The source material was peripheral blood. This clonotype was sampled from a middle-aged woman with active or convalescent COVID-19. The CDR3 is CASSVQGAANSPLHF. The CDR3 DNA reads TGTGCCAGCAGCGTACAGGGGGCGGCTAATTCACCCCTCCACTTT.